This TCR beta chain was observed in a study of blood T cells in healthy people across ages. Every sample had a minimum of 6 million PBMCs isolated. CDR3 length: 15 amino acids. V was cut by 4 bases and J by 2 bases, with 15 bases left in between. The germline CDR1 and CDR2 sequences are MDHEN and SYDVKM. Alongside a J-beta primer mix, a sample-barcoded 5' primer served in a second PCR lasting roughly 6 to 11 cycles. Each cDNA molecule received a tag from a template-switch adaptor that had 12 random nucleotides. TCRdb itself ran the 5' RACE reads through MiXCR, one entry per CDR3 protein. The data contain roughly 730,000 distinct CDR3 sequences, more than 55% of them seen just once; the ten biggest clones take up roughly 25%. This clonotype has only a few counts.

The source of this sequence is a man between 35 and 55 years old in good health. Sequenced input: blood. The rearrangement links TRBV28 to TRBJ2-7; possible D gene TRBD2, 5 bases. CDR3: CASSSRSGIPYEQYF. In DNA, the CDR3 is TGTGCCAGCAGTTCCAGGTCGGGGATCCCCTACGAGCAGTACTTC. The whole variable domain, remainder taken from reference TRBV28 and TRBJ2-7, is DVKVTQSSRYLVKRTGEKVFLECVQDMDHENMFWYRQDPGLGLRLIYFSYDVKMKEKGDIPEGYSVSREKKERFSLILESASTNQTSMYLCASSSRSGIPYEQYFGPGTRLTVT.